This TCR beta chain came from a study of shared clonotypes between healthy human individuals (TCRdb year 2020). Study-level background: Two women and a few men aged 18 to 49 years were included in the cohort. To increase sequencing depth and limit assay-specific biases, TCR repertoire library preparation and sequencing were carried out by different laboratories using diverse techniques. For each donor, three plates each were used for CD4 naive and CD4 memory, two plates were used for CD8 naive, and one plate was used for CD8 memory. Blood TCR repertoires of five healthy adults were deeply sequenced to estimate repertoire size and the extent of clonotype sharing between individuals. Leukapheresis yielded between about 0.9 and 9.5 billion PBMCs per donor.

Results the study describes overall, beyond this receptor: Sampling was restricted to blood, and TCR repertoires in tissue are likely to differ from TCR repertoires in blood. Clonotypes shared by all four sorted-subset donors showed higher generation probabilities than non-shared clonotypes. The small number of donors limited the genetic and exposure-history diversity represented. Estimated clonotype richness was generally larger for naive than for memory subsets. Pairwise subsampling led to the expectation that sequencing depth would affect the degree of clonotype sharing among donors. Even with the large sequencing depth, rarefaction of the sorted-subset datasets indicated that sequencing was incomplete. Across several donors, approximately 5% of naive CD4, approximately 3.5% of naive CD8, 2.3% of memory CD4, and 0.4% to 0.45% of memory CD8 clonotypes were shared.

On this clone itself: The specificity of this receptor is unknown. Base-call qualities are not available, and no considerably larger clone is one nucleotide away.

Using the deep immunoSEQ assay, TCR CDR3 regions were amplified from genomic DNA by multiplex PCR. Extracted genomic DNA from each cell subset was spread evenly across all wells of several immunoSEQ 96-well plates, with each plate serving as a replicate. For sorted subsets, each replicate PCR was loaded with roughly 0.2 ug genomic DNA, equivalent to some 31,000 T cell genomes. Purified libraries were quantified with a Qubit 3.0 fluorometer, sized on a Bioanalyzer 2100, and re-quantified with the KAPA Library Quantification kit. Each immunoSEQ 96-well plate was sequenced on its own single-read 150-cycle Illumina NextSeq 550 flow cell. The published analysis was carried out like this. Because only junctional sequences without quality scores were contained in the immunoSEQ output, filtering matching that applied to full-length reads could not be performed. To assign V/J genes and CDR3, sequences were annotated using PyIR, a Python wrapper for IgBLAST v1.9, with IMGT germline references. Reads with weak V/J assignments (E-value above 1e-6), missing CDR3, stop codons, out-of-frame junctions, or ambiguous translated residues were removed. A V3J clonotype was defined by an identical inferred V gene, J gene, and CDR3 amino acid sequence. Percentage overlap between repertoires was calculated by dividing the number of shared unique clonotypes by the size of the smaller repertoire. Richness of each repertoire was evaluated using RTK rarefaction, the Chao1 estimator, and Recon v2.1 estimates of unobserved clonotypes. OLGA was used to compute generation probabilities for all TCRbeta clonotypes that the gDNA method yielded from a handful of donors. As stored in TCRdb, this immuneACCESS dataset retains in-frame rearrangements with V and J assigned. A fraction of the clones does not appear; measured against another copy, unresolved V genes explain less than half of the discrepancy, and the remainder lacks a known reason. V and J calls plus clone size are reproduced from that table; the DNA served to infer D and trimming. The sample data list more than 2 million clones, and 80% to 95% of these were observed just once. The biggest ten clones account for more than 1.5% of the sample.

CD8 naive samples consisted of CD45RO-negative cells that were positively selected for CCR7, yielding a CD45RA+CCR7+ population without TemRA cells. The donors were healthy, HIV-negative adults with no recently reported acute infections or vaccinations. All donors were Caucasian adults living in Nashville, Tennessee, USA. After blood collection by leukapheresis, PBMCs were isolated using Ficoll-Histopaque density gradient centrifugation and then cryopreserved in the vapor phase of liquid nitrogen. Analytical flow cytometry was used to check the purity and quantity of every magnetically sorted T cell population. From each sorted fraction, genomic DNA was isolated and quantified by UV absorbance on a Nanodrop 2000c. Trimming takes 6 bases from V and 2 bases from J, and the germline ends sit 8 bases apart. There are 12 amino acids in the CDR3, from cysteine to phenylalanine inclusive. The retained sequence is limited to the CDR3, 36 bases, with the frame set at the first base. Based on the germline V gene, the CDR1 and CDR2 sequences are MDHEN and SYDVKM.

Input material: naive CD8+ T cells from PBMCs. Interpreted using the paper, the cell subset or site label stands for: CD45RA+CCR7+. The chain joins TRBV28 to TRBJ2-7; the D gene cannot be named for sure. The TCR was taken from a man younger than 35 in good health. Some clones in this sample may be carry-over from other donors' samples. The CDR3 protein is CASRTVAYEQYF. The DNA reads TGTGCCAGCAGGACGGTAGCCTACGAGCAGTACTTC.